The 10 T cell receptor beta chains listed next were all sequenced from one sample in a study of T cell repertoires in cytomegalovirus infection. For these receptors, no antigen is known. TCRdb re-analysed the reads in MiXCR, keeping a single row per CDR3 protein. The sample yields fewer than 350,000 distinct CDR3 sequences, 25% to 35% seen once. The specimen was cultured PBMCs, collected from culture after CMV antigen stimulation. These receptors all come from a human donor in good health (CMV status not recorded). Some clones in this sample may be carry-over from other donors' samples.

There are a few counts of this clonotype. The chain is built from TRBV12-3 or TRBV12-4 and TRBJ2-7, with 7 bases lining up with TRBD1. The CDR3 consists of 12 residues. After removal of 11 bases from V and 7 bases from J, the junction contained 11 bases not matched to a gene. For the CDR3, the DNA is TGTGCCTCCAGGGGGAATTGGGATGAGCAGTACTTC. Its protein product is CASRGNWDEQYF.

In this sample, this clonotype turned up a few times. This chain links TRBV3-1 with TRBJ2-7; possibly TRBD2 for D (6 bases). The CDR3 length is 17 residues. The germline CDR1 and CDR2 sequences are LGHDT and YNNKEL (reference sequence). Between the trimmed V and J ends, which lost 5 bases and 0 bases, there was a span of 20 bases. DNA of the CDR3: TGTGCCAGCAGCTCACGAGGAGGAGGGCTCAGCTCCTACGAGCAGTACTTC. Its translation is CASSSRGGGLSSYEQYF.

The V gene is TRBV3-1, the J gene TRBJ2-1; TRBD2 matches 9 bases. Per germline, CDR1 LGHDT and CDR2 YNNKEL (reference sequence). Unmatched junction bases numbered 6, after V lost 3 bases and J lost 6 bases. This CDR3 spans 15 amino acids. The CDR3 DNA reads as TGTGCCAGCAGCCACGGCGGGGGGGCCCTCAATGAGCAGTTCTTC. The encoded protein is CASSHGGGALNEQFF.

This clonotype was picked up many times. The V and J genes are TRBV7-2 and TRBJ1-2; 9 bases agree with TRBD1. The V segment lost 5 bases and the J segment 4 bases; nucleotides outside the gene matches: 5. The CDR3 totals 14 residues. The V gene's germline CDR1 is SGHTA and CDR2 FQGNSA. CDR3 DNA: TGTGCCAGCAGCGTTGGACAGGGGAGCTATGGCTACACCTTC. The encoded protein is CASSVGQGSYGYTF.

This clonotype has a handful of counts. The CDR3 is CASSFTSGGGTDTQYF. CDR3 DNA: TGTGCCAGCAGCTTTACGAGCGGAGGGGGTACAGATACGCAGTATTTT. This rearrangement joins TRBV7-2 to TRBJ2-3, with D perhaps being TRBD1 or TRBD2 (6 bases each). The CDR3 totals 16 residues. The V gene's germline CDR1 is SGHTA and CDR2 FQGNSA. V lost 3 bases and J 3 bases, leaving 16 bases between the germline ends.

In this sample, this clonotype turned up a few times. This sequence joins TRBV6-1 and TRBJ1-4, with no clear D. The CDR3 covers 17 residues. Germline V gene lookup returns CDR1 MNHNS and CDR2 SASEGT. The V end lost 4 bases, the J end lost 7 bases, and 22 bases lay between the germline ends. CDR3 amino acids: CASSGALWTEDPEKLFF. For the CDR3, the DNA is TGTGCCAGCAGTGGGGCCTTGTGGACGGAGGACCCTGAAAAACTGTTTTTT.

The chain combines TRBV12-3 or TRBV12-4 with TRBJ1-4, with unresolved D. The CDR3 has 14 residues. V dropped 6 bases and J dropped 8 bases, with 16 bases sitting between them. CDR3 DNA sequence: TGTGCCAGCAGCGCCAGATTCAGTGGGGAAAAACTGTTTTTT. Protein: CASSARFSGEKLFF.

The rearrangement uses TRBV7-3 and TRBJ1-5; D ambiguous. Deletions cut 2 bases from V and 3 bases from J, with 11 bases between. The CDR3 is 15 residues long. The germline V gene has CDR1 SGHTA and CDR2 FQGTGA. Here the CDR3 reads CASSLDGKHNQPQHF. CDR3 DNA sequence: TGTGCCAGCAGCTTAGATGGCAAACACAATCAGCCCCAGCATTTT.

This clonotype was counted between two and nine times. The genes are TRBV7-2 and TRBJ2-7; D is uncertain. The CDR3 is made up of 15 amino acids. Trimming removed 2 bases at V and 5 bases at J, with 16 bases between. Per the germline V gene, CDR1 is SGHTA and CDR2 is FQGNSA. This CDR3 reads CASSLTRTISHEQYF. As DNA, the CDR3 is TGTGCCAGCAGCTTAACGAGGACGATTTCCCACGAGCAGTACTTC. Supplemented by reference TRBV7-2 and TRBJ2-7, the full variable domain reads GAGVSQSPSNKVTEKGKDVELRCDPISGHTALYWYRQSLGQGLEFLIYFQGNSAPDKSGLPSDRFSAERTGGSVSTLTIQRTQQEDSAVYLCASSLTRTISHEQYFGPGTRLTVT.

The genes are TRBV10-3 and TRBJ1-1, with D possibly TRBD1 on 5 matching bases. Trimming stripped 0 bases from V and 4 bases from J, with 12 bases between. Looked up from germline, CDR1 is ENHRY and CDR2 is SYGVKD. The CDR3 contains 15 residues. This CDR3 is CAISESAGRGTEAFF. In DNA form, the CDR3 reads TGTGCCATCAGTGAGTCAGCAGGAAGGGGCACTGAAGCTTTCTTT.